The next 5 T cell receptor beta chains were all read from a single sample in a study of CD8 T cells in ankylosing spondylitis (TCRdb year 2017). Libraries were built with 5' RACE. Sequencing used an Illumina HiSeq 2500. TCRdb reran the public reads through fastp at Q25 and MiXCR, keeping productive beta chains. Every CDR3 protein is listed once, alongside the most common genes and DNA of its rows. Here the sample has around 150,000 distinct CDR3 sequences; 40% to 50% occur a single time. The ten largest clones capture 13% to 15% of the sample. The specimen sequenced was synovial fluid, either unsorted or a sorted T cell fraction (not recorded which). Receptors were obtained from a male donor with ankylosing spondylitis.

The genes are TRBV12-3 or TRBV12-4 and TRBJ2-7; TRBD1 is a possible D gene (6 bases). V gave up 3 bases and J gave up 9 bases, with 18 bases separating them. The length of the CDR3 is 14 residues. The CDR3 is CASSFDRLLFGQYF. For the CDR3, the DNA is TGTGCCAGCAGTTTCGACAGGCTACTCTTCGGGCAGTACTTC.

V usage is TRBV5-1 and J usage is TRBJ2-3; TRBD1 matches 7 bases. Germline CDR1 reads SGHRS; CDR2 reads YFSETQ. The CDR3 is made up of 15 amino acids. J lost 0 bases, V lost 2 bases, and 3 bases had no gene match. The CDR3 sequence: CASSFRTGSTDTQYF. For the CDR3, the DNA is TGCGCCAGCAGCTTCCGGACAGGAAGCACAGATACGCAGTATTTT.

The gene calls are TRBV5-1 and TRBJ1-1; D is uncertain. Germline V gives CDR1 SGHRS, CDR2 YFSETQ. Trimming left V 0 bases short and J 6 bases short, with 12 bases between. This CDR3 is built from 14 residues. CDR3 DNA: TGCGCCAGCAGCTTGGAAGGGTTTTGGTCTGAAGCTTTCTTT. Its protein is CASSLEGFWSEAFF.

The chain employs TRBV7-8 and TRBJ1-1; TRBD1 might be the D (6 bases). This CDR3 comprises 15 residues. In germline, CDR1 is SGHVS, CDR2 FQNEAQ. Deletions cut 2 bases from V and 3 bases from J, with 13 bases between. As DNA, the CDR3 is TGTGCCAGCAGCTTACGTCAGGGGAGGTACACTGAAGCTTTCTTT. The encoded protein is CASSLRQGRYTEAFF.

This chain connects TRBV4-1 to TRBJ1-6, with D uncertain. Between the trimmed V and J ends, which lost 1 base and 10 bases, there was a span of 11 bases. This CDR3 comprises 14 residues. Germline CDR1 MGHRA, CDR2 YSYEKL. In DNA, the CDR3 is TGCGCCAGCAGCCAAGCAGTGGTCGTCTCACCCCTCCACTTT. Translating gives CASSQAVVVSPLHF.